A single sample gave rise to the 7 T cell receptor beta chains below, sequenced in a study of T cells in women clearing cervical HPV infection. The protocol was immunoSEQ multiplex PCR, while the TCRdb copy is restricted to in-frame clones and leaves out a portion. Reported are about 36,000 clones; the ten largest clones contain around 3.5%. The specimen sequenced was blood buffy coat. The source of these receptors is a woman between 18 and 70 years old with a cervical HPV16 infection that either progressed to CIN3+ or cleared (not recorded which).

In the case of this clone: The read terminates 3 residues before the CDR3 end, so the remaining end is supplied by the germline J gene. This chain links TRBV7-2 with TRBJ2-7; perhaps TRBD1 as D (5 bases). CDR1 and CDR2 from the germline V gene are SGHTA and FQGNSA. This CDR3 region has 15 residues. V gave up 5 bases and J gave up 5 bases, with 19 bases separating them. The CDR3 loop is CASSLQGGNLNEQYF. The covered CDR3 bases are TGTGCCAGCAGCCTGCAGGGTGGGAATCTTAACGAG.

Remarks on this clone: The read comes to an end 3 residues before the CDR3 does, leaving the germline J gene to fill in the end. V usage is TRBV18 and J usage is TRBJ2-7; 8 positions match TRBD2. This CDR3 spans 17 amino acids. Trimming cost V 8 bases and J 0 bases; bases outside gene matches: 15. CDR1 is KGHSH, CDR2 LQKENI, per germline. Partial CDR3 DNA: TGTGCCAGCGCGGGGCTACAAGCGGGGGATCACTCCTACGAG. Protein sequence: CASAGLQAGDHSYE. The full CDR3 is CASAGLQAGDHSYEQYF.

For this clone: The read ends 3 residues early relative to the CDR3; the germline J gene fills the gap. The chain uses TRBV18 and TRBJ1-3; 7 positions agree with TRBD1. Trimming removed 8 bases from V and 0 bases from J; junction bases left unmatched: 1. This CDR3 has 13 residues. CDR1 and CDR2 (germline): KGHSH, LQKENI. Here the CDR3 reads CASTGDSGNTIYF. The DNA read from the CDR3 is TGTGCCAGCACAGGGGACTCTGGAAACACC.

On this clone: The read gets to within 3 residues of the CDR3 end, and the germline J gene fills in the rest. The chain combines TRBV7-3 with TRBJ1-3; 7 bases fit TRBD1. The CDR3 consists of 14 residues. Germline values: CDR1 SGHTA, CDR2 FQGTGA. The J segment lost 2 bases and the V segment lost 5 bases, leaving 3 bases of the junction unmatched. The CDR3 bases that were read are TGTGCCAGCAGCCCCGGACAGGCTGGAAACACC. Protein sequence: CASSPGQAGNT. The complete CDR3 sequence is CASSPGQAGNTIYF.

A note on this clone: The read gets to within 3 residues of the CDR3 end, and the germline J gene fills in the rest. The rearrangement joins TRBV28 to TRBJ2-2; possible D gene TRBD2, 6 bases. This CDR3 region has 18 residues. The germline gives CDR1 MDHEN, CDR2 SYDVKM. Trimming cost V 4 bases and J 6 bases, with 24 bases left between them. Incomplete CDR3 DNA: TGTGCCAGCAGTTCCCTTTTAAGACCGGGGAGGAGCGCCGGGGAG. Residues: CASSSLLRPGRSAGE. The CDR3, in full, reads CASSSLLRPGRSAGELFF.

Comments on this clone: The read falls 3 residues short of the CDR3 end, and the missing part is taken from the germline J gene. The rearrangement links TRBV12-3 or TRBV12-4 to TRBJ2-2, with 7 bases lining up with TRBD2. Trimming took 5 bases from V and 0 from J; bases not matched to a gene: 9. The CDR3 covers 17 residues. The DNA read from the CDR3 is TGTGCCAGCAGTATCCTGACCGGGGGGTCGAACACCGGGGAG. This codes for CASSILTGGSNTGE. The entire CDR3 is CASSILTGGSNTGELFF.

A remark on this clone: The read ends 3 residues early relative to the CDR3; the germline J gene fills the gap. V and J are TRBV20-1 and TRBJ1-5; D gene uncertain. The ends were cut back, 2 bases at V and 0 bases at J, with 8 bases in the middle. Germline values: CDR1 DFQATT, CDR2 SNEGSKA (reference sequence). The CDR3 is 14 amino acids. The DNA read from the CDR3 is TGCAGTGCTAGAAGACACAATAGCAATCAGCCC. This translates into CSARRHNSNQP. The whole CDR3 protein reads CSARRHNSNQPQHF.